There are a few counts of the clone carrying this T cell receptor beta chain. Its antigen is unknown. Trimming shortened V by 4 bases and J by 3 bases, and 13 bases separated the two germline ends. This CDR3 region has 15 residues. Germline V gene lookup returns CDR1 SGDLS and CDR2 YYNGEE. The PCR used 60 Vbeta and 13 Jbeta primers. Sequenced by immunoSEQ multiplex PCR; TCRdb stores in-frame clones only, minus some. The table has under 150,000 clones, approximately 78% seen once. This sample was taken from a study of cytomegalovirus exposure and HLA in healthy donors. Study results and limitations: Per published accounts, TCR beta sequences correctly predicted the HLA-A and HLA-B alleles of most subjects.

The clonotype was recovered from a human donor in good health. Sequenced material: PBMCs. The chain couples TRBV9 to TRBJ2-2, with D possibly matching TRBD2 (5 bases). As DNA, the CDR3 is TGTGCCAGCAGCTCCGAGACTATGCACACCGGGGAGCTGTTTTTT. Amino acids: CASSSETMHTGELFF.